This T cell receptor beta chain came from a study of blood T cell repertoires in COVID-19. In the study overall: Researchers got acute and convalescent COVID-19 samples from the United States, Italy and Spain. PBMCs, B-cell-depleted T cells, or T cells were the source of the cDNA or gDNA that made up the material.

CDR1 is SGHAT, CDR2 FQNNGV, per germline. The CDR3 contains 15 residues. Deletions cut 1 base from V and 8 bases from J, with 14 bases between. Original processing methods: Quantification of nucleated cells was approximated via reference gene primer amplification. Profiling relied on immunoSEQ multiplex PCR, and the TCRdb table lists in-frame clones only, not all of them. V and J calls and clone size are given by that table; D and trimming were obtained from the DNA. The profile shows 130,000 to 150,000 clones, roughly 90% of them singletons. The clonotype originates from a human donor in a cohort sampled during active COVID-19. V is TRBV11-2 and J is TRBJ1-4; unclear D gene. The sequenced sample consisted of peripheral blood. The chain's CDR3 is CASSLADGGKEKLFF. The CDR3 DNA reads as TGTGCCAGCAGCTTAGCTGACGGAGGAAAGGAAAAACTGTTTTTT.